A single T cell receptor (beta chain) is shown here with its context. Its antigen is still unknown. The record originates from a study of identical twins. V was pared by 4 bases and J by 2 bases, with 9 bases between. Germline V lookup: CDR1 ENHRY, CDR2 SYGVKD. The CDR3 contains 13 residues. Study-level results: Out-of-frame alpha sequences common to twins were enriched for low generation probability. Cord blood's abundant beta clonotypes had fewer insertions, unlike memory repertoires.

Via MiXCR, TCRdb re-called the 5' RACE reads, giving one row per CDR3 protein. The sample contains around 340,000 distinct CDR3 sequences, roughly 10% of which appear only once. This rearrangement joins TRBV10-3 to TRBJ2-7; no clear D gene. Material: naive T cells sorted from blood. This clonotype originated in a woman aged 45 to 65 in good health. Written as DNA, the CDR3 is TGTGCCATCAGTGTAGAGGTTACCTACGAGCAGTACTTC. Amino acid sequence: CAISVEVTYEQYF.